Below, 14 T cell receptor beta chains from the same sample are listed, as sequenced in a study of T cell responses to AZD1222 COVID-19 vaccine. The method was immunoSEQ multiplex PCR; TCRdb's version includes in-frame clones alone and lacks a portion of them. The sample yields 150,000 to 200,000 clones, roughly 86% seen once. Material: peripheral blood, obtained on day 0 of AZD1222 vaccination. Source of these receptors: an adult in good health.

V is TRBV27 and J is TRBJ2-2, with D hard to call. V was shortened by 6 bases and J by 10 bases, with 0 bases between the two germline ends. The CDR3 contains 8 residues. Germline V CDR1 and CDR2: MNHEY, SMNVEV (reference sequence). The CDR3 loop reads CASRELFF. The CDR3 DNA is TGTGCCAGCAGGGAGCTGTTTTTT.

A single count supports this clone. The chain is built from TRBV5-6 and TRBJ1-6, with 8 bases matching TRBD1. CDR1 and CDR2 from the germline V gene are SGHDT and YYEEEE. The J segment lost 7 bases and the V segment lost 3 bases, leaving 3 bases of the junction unmatched. This CDR3 is built from 14 residues. The CDR3: CASSWDRTNSPLHF. In DNA, the CDR3 is TGTGCCAGCAGCTGGGACAGGACGAATTCACCCCTCCACTTT.

The chain is built from TRBV7-2 and TRBJ2-1; D unresolved. Germline loops: CDR1 SGHTA, CDR2 FQGNSA. The CDR3 covers 15 residues. V lost 3 bases to trimming and J lost 4 bases, with 13 bases between them. The CDR3 DNA follows: TGTGCCAGCAGCTTTTCCTCGACAAATTACAATGAGCAGTTCTTC. Protein product: CASSFSSTNYNEQFF.

The chain employs TRBV5-6 and TRBJ1-4; no definite D call. Trimming took off 2 bases at V and 6 bases at J, with 8 bases between the two ends. The V gene's germline CDR1 is SGHDT and CDR2 YYEEEE. The CDR3 has 13 amino acids. The CDR3 nucleotides are TGTGCCAGCAGCTTAGGGCAACATGAAAAACTGTTTTTT. It translates to CASSLGQHEKLFF.

This rearrangement joins TRBV28 to TRBJ1-1; TRBD1 agrees at 10 bases. The CDR3 consists of 16 residues. CDR1 and CDR2 (germline): MDHEN, SYDVKM. V shed 8 bases and J 6 bases; nucleotides not matched to a gene: 15. The CDR3 reads CASRPGQGTGTAEAFF. For the CDR3, the DNA is TGTGCCAGCCGACCGGGACAGGGGACCGGGACGGCTGAAGCTTTCTTT.

This chain connects TRBV3-1 (or the pseudogene TRBV3-2) to TRBJ1-2; the D is unclear. The CDR3 consists of 16 residues. Germline CDR1 reads LGHDT; CDR2 reads YNNKEL (reference sequence). With 0 bases removed from V and 4 bases from J, the gap between germline ends came to 15 bases. CDR3 residues: CASSQDRSSPSYGYTF. The CDR3 bases are TGTGCCAGCAGCCAAGATAGGTCGTCACCCTCCTATGGCTACACCTTC.

The V and J genes are TRBV6-6 and TRBJ1-5; D is ambiguous. CDR3 length: 12 amino acids. The V gene's germline CDR1 is MNHNY and CDR2 SVGAGI (reference sequence). V gave up 2 bases and J gave up 9 bases, with 8 bases separating them. Here the CDR3 DNA reads TGTGCCAGCAGTTACCCTACCTGGCCCCAGCATTTT. It translates to CASSYPTWPQHF.

V gene TRBV7-2 combines with J gene TRBJ1-6, with D tentatively TRBD1 (6 bases). Germline loops: CDR1 SGHTA, CDR2 FQGNSA. The CDR3 contains 15 residues. Trimming cost V 5 bases and J 11 bases, with 19 bases left between them. The chain's CDR3 is CASSPTGTVSPPLHF. The DNA of the CDR3 is TGTGCCAGCAGCCCGACAGGTACCGTCTCTCCACCCCTCCACTTT. Based on the CDR3 plus reference TRBV7-2 and TRBJ1-6, the full variable domain is GAGVSQSPSNKVTEKGKDVELRCDPISGHTALYWYRQSLGQGLEFLIYFQGNSAPDKSGLPSDRFSAERTGGSVSTLTIQRTQQEDSAVYLCASSPTGTVSPPLHFGNGTRLTVT.

The gene calls are TRBV6-5 and TRBJ2-7, with 9 bases that match TRBD1. Trimming at V came to 10 bases and at J to 5 bases, leaving 9 bases not matched to a gene. Germline V lookup: CDR1 MNHEY, CDR2 SVGAGI. CDR3 size: 13 residues. The chain's CDR3 is CATHRTGAHEQYF. CDR3 coding DNA: TGTGCCACCCATAGGACAGGGGCCCACGAGCAGTACTTC.

The rearrangement joins TRBV2 to TRBJ2-1, with TRBD1 as a possible D gene (5 bases). The CDR3 has 13 residues. V lost 1 base, J lost 4 bases, and 5 bases lay in between. Germline lookup yields CDR1 SNHLY and CDR2 FYNNEI. In DNA, the CDR3 is TGTGCCAGCAGTGAAGGACAGTACAATGAGCAGTTCTTC. Its translation: CASSEGQYNEQFF. The variable domain in full, completed from reference TRBV2 and TRBJ2-1, reads EPEVTQTPSHQVTQMGQEVILRCVPISNHLYFYWYRQILGQKVEFLVSFYNNEISEKSEIFDDQFSVERPDGSNFTLKIRSTKLEDSAMYFCASSEGQYNEQFFGPGTRLTVL.

This clone has only one observation. A read error may produce the germline difference seen at one junction end. V gene TRBV4-3 combines with J gene TRBJ1-1; no clear D gene. CDR3 size: 13 residues. Germline V lookup: CDR1 LGHNA, CDR2 YSLEER. The CDR3 DNA reads as TGCGTCAGCAGCCGAGGACGAACCACTGAAGCTTTCTTT. This translates into CVSSRGRTTEAFF.

The J gene is TRBJ2-4, the V gene TRBV4-2, with TRBD2 matching over 12 bases. The CDR3 consists of 16 residues. V trimming: 4 bases; J trimming: 10 bases; junction bases outside the gene matches: 11. Germline lookup yields CDR1 LGHNA and CDR2 YNFKEQ. This chain's CDR3 is CASSRETSGGSGIQYF. For the CDR3, the DNA is TGTGCCAGCAGCCGAGAGACTAGCGGGGGCTCCGGAATTCAGTACTTC.

This clone has just one count. V gene TRBV4-3 combines with J gene TRBJ1-1; tentatively, D is TRBD1 (6 bases). The V gene lost 0 bases and the J gene lost 6 bases, with 17 bases spanning the gap. In germline, CDR1 is LGHNA, CDR2 YSLEER. The CDR3 is 16 amino acids. In DNA form, the CDR3 reads TGCGCCAGCAGCCAAGATCTTGGGACACTGGCTGCTGAAGCTTTCTTT. Translation gives CASSQDLGTLAAEAFF.

The V and J genes are TRBV11-3 and TRBJ2-1; perhaps TRBD1 as D (7 bases). Germline V gives CDR1 SGHNT, CDR2 YENEEA. Trimming took 0 bases from V and 0 from J, leaving 15 bases between them. CDR3 length: 18 amino acids. The CDR3 region has the DNA TGTGCCAGCAGCTTAGATCAGGGGGGTTCGAGCTCCTACAATGAGCAGTTCTTC. Residues: CASSLDQGGSSSYNEQFF.